This entry features one T cell receptor (beta chain) sequence. Its antigen remains undetermined. The record originates from a study of cytomegalovirus exposure and HLA in healthy donors (dated by TCRdb to the late 2010s). At the level of the whole study: An earlier analysis of 550 to 700 of the donors reported about 290 Gb of sequence data and 100 million to 130 million unique TCR beta sequences from 150 million to 200 million T cells. The T cell repertoires of several hundred subjects were profiled by immunosequencing and related to cytomegalovirus serostatus. About five DR-DQ haplotypes were treated as single units for association and clustering because of strong linkage in the cohort. HLA typing covered class I and class II loci at four-digit resolution. Along with the approximately 670-subject first cohort, a separate validation cohort of 120 different subjects was used. Among around 400 genotyped donors of the cohort, an average of approximately 220,000 unique TCR beta nucleotide sequences was sequenced per donor, of which roughly 17% were non-productive. The genetic ancestry cluster associated with self-reported Caucasian donors included approximately 85% of the 398 genotyped donors. The number of donors typed differed by locus, with about 629-630 for A, B, C, DRB1 and DQB1, around 500 for DQA1, about 610 for DPA1, and some 450 for DPB1. An early release covering roughly 640 HLA-typed donors comprised 250 to 350 gigabases of sequencing data and about 90 million unique TCR sequences. In the later analysis, no new phenotypic data were used to find candidate immune exposures; instead, reliance was placed on TCR beta sequences and their occurrence across donors. A later analysis re-examined previously published TCR beta repertoires from more than 600 donors and added high-resolution HLA genotyping to investigate patterns of TCR occurrence. Every discovery cohort repertoire had been produced on one sequencing platform. An earlier analysis of some 600 of the donors applied high-throughput TCR beta sequencing to assess whether each TCR beta V gene segment acted as functional or pseudogenic. Alongside the repertoire data, information on donor age, sex, ethnicity and CMV serostatus was compiled. The study aimed to test whether cataloging public T cell receptors could reveal signatures of past pathogen exposure. A later genetic analysis took genome-wide SNP genotypes for about three fifths of the 666 donors and used that subset as a discovery cohort. High-throughput TCR immunosequencing, statistical association of individual TCRs with disease status, and machine learning were combined to predict cytomegalovirus infection status.

Findings and caveats that apply to the study as a whole: According to a later analysis, TCR association rates differed among HLA loci, with DRB1 alleles showing the most associated TCRs and HLA-C alleles showing the fewest. Specific HLA alleles were associated with more than 15,000 TCR beta sequences at a false discovery rate of 0.05 in a later analysis. In a later analysis, several top co-occurrence clusters were reported to appear linked to parvovirus B19, influenza, CMV and Epstein-Barr virus. In a later analysis, HLA-associated TCR beta chains were found to be more clonally expanded and to have lower generation probabilities than equally common non-associated chains. Because counts were too low, approximately 15 rarely observed V segments, including chromosome 9 orphons, were excluded from the earlier analysis of 587 of the donors. Presence/absence analyses assumed roughly uniform sequencing depth across donors, an assumption that may not hold. Compared with the roughly 600-donor mean, donors in an Asian-associated ancestry cluster had fewer N-insertions in productive TCRs, according to a later genetic analysis. Because HLA typing was missing for some donors at each locus, association tests included only the typed subset. A few of the identified cytomegalovirus-associated TCR beta chains were confirmed in vitro to be specific for cytomegalovirus antigens. The study gave a list of 150 to 200 TCR beta chains associated with cytomegalovirus. A further reported finding was that TCR beta sequences accurately predicted the HLA-A and HLA-B alleles for most subjects in the first cohort. Immune exposure information for the cohort was limited to CMV serostatus. The authors suggested that the approach could potentially be generalized to other disease states and immunological phenotypes. When HLA alleles, especially DR and DQ, strongly co-occurred, attributing TCR associations to individual alleles was difficult. Cytomegalovirus status was reported to be diagnosed by the classifier with high specificity and sensitivity in both the original and validation cohorts. Correlated functional status among segregating V segments might be attributable to linkage disequilibrium, but an unknown experimental factor could not be ruled out. An earlier analysis of approximately 600 of the donors showed that most TCR beta V segments appeared in productive rearrangements either about 90% or about 30% of the time, which broadly matched IMGT annotations. A later genetic analysis associated a missense DCLRE1C variant with V-gene and J-gene trimming of TCR beta chains, and an independent cohort replicated the association. The cohort was sequenced for TCR beta chains only, and without alpha or paired-chain data the features that could be detected were limited. The 87-base-pair reads could not distinguish some IMGT-functional V segments, including TRBV6-2 and TRBV6-3, so those segments were excluded. Most TCR sequences were seen in very few donors, while some public TCRs were found in many individuals. A cluster of highly shared sequence variants was judged likely to represent a technical artifact of the sequencing pipeline. Most CMV-associated TCR beta chains appeared to be HLA-restricted in a later analysis, and the HLA associations seemed to be driven largely by CMV exposure.

Library preparation employed the immunoSEQ multiplex PCR assay. For the multiplex PCR, a mixture combining 60 forward primers for TCR Vbeta segments and 13 reverse primers for TCR Jbeta segments was used. The CDR3 region of rearranged TCR beta genes was amplified from genomic DNA by a multiplex PCR assay. Amplified TCR beta libraries were sequenced as 87-base-pair reads on the Illumina HiSeq System. For the original study's pipeline: Across the 670 or so repertoires, a later analysis counted roughly 84 million unique TCR beta chains, roughly 11 million of which were shared by at least two donors. Raw reads were error-corrected and collapsed into unique sequences with a nearest-neighbor algorithm that merged closely related sequences to remove PCR and sequencing errors. CDR3 sequences were aligned to IMGT reference sequences to assign V, D and J gene segments. For a sequence to be retained, a match of at least six nucleotides was required to both a V gene segment and a J gene segment. A rearrangement counted as productive if the CDR3 had no stop codons and remained in frame with V and J, and every other rearrangement counted as non-productive. CDR3 was defined according to IMGT convention as the region running from the second conserved V-encoded cysteine to the conserved J-encoded phenylalanine. Sequences without an unambiguous match to a single V gene segment were excluded from the earlier analysis of about 630 of the donors. An earlier analysis of 587 of the donors called V segments functional above 56.7% productive rearrangements and segregating when the between-donor standard deviation exceeded 5%. A statistical classification framework was developed to diagnose cytomegalovirus status using the catalog of TCR beta chain sequences. V and J gene assignment, in a later analysis, came from comparing TCR nucleotide sequences with IMGT/GENE-DB human TR gene sequences. The TCRdist pipeline was used in a later analysis to assign CDR3 sequences and most-parsimonious VDJ recombination scenarios. A later analysis defined each TCR beta chain by its CDR3 amino acid sequence plus V-gene family, and excluded reads lacking a unique V-gene family. To address suspected cross-contamination and a sequencing artifact, a later analysis removed a few hundred highly shared, low-generation-probability nucleotide sequences. In a later analysis, a clonal expansion index for each public chain was calculated from normalized within-repertoire ranks of inferred template counts. In a later analysis, generation probabilities were computed using a VDJ recombination model fitted to out-of-frame rearrangements, and the results were checked against IGoR. In a later analysis, hypergeometric tests were used to score TCR-TCR, TCR-HLA and TCR-CMV co-occurrence, with a repertoire-size bias correction applied to TCR pairs. A later analysis estimated false discovery rates by permuting HLA or CMV assignments 20 times. In a later analysis, co-occurring TCRs were grouped using DBSCAN, with TCRdist sequence similarity added in when clustering inside HLA-allele-positive subsets. Repertoires with fewer than 30,000 or more than 120,000 public chains, plus five repertoires with anomalous nucleotide sharing, were excluded from co-occurrence clustering. TCRdb carries this immuneACCESS record with in-frame sequences only. Its versions omit some clonotypes, under half of them owing to an unresolved V gene in the studies checked, with the rest unexplained. V and J calls and clone size are as listed in that table; D and trimming were resolved from the DNA. In this sample's table one finds under 85,000 clones. Roughly 15% of the sample is taken by the ten largest.

The cohort was made up of approximately 670 healthy bone marrow donors. Cohort members were all nominally healthy when sampled, although unrecorded immune exposures were likely present. The donor tested CMV seronegative, placing the donor among the 350 or so seronegative members of the cohort. Each donor provided a peripheral blood sample, and peripheral blood mononuclear cells were used for TCR beta sequencing. The Qiagen DNeasy Blood Extraction Kit was used to extract genomic DNA from the blood cell samples. From cysteine to phenylalanine, the CDR3 is 17 amino acids long. Only the CDR3 DNA is retained, 51 bases long and in frame from the first base. Trimming takes 4 bases off V and 4 bases off J; junction bases not matched to a gene: 14. The germline V gene supplies CDR1 SGDLS and CDR2 YYNGEE.

The receptor comes from a boy younger than 18 in good health and CMV-seronegative. The V and J genes are TRBV9 and TRBJ1-2; TRBD1 aligns with 9 central bases. The specimen sequenced was PBMCs. Read as DNA, the sequence is TGTGCCAGCAGCCCCTCCGGAGAGGGACAGGGTGGCTATGGCTACACCTTC. This is translated as CASSPSGEGQGGYGYTF.